These 19 T cell receptor beta chains came from one sample sequenced in a study of regulatory T cells in long-lasting Graves disease. According to the study, TCR beta libraries were built with iRepertoire HTBI primers and CDR3-region Arm-PCR. TCRdb recomputed calls from the multiplex PCR reads with MiXCR, one row per CDR3 protein. The data contain hundreds of thousands of distinct CDR3 sequences, 16% of them singletons. Described time point: newly diagnosed GD, antithyroid drugs for less than 3 months. After RNA was extracted from PBMCs, the TCR library was made from it. The same data also contributed to another study, on T cells in Graves' hyperthyroidism and ophthalmopathy.

The sequencing used peripheral blood mononuclear cells (PBMCs), collected at new diagnosis, from a patient treated with antithyroid drugs. The receptors were sampled from a woman in her thirties with Graves disease.

This clonotype showed up just a few times. The chain recombines TRBV19 with TRBJ2-2; TRBD2 is a possible D gene (7 bases). This CDR3 is built from 15 residues. Trimming cost V 9 bases and J 5 bases, with 19 bases left between them. Germline V CDR1 and CDR2: LNHDA, SQIVND (reference sequence). The CDR3 spells CASLRGAMWTGELFF. The CDR3, as DNA: TGTGCCAGCCTCCGGGGGGCTATGTGGACCGGGGAGCTGTTTTTT.

This clonotype has at least ten counts. The chain recombines TRBV5-1 with TRBJ2-7; TRBD1 matches at 8 bases. The J segment lost 3 bases and the V segment lost 4 bases, leaving 12 bases of the junction unmatched. The CDR3 sequence is 16 residues long. Germline V CDR1 and CDR2: SGHRS, YFSETQ. CDR3 nucleotide sequence: TGCGCCAGCAGCCGGAGTCTGGCAGGGGGCATCTACGAGCAGTACTTC. The encoded protein is CASSRSLAGGIYEQYF.

This rearrangement joins TRBV5-1 to TRBJ2-7; TRBD2 matches at 9 bases. Germline-derived CDR1 and CDR2 are SGHRS and YFSETQ. The CDR3 covers 14 residues. Trimming took 6 bases from V and 6 from J; bases not matched to a gene: 10. This CDR3 is CASTEIAGAGEQYF. Here the CDR3 DNA reads TGCGCCAGCACGGAGATAGCGGGAGCCGGCGAGCAGTACTTC.

This clonotype was detected ten times or more. The rearrangement uses TRBV19 and TRBJ1-1, with D hard to call. Trimming left V 5 bases short and J 4 bases short, with 14 bases between. This CDR3 has 14 amino acids. CDR1 and CDR2 from the germline V gene are LNHDA and SQIVND (reference sequence). The CDR3 DNA is TGTGCCAGTAGTTTGGCGACGCTGGGCACTGAAGCTTTCTTT. Translated: CASSLATLGTEAFF.

The rearrangement uses TRBV30 and TRBJ2-7; D remains unclear. V was pared by 4 bases and J by 2 bases, with 9 bases between. This CDR3 has 12 amino acids. CDR1 and CDR2 (germline): GTSNPN, SVGIG (reference sequence). Here the CDR3 DNA reads TGTGCCTGGACAGATAATACCTACGAGCAGTACTTC. Residues: CAWTDNTYEQYF.

This clonotype was observed a few times. The J gene is TRBJ2-1, the V gene TRBV5-1; 7 nucleotides align to TRBD2. With 9 bases clipped from V and 2 bases from J, the junction kept 11 bases outside the gene matches. This CDR3 has 15 residues. In germline, CDR1 is SGHRS, CDR2 YFSETQ. This CDR3 reads CATTVGRGPYNEQFF. CDR3 bases: TGCGCCACTACCGTGGGGAGGGGTCCCTACAATGAGCAGTTCTTC.

Many counts were recorded for this clonotype. The chain couples TRBV28 to TRBJ2-7; TRBD2 aligns across 10 bases. This CDR3 has 17 amino acids. Germline assignment: CDR1 MDHEN and CDR2 SYDVKM. J was trimmed by 2 bases and V by 5 bases; bases with no gene match: 12. CDR3 sequence reads: CASSLGLARGYTYEQYF. The CDR3 DNA is TGTGCCAGCAGTCTGGGACTAGCGAGAGGCTATACCTACGAGCAGTACTTC.

This clonotype was detected many times. One end of the junction fails to match germline, which may point to a read error. This rearrangement joins TRBV10-1 to TRBJ1-1; the D is unclear. This CDR3 region has 14 residues. Looked up from germline, CDR1 is WNHNN and CDR2 is SYGVQD (reference sequence). The CDR3 nucleotides are TGTGCCAGCAGTGAATCGAGAGGAGGGACTGAAGCTTTCTTT. It translates to CASSESRGGTEAFF.

This clonotype was seen repeatedly, ten times or more. This chain connects TRBV7-9 to TRBJ2-1; D gene ambiguous. V dropped 4 bases and J dropped 6 bases, with 16 bases sitting between them. CDR3 length: 15 residues. In germline, CDR1 is SEHNR, CDR2 FQNEAQ (reference sequence). CDR3 amino acids: CASSSKLWGTNEQFF. In DNA, the CDR3 is TGTGCCAGCAGCTCAAAATTATGGGGTACCAATGAGCAGTTCTTC.

This clonotype was counted only a few times. V gene TRBV20-1 combines with J gene TRBJ2-1, with 7 bases matching TRBD2. CDR3 length equals 15 residues. Germline CDR1 reads DFQATT; CDR2 reads SNEGSKA (reference sequence). The V and J ends lost 2 bases and 2 bases, in that order; junction bases with no gene match: 6. CDR3 nucleotides: TGCAGTGCTAGACGTTCTAGCGGAGCCTACAATGAGCAGTTCTTC. Residues: CSARRSSGAYNEQFF.

Many counts were recorded for this clonotype. The chain employs TRBV2 and TRBJ1-6; D is ambiguous. Deletions cut 4 bases from V and 6 bases from J, with 16 bases between. In germline, CDR1 is SNHLY, CDR2 FYNNEI. This CDR3 has 16 residues. As DNA, the CDR3 is TGTGCCAGCAGTGTCCGAAGCTTAGGCGCTAATTCACCCCTCCACTTT. It is translated as CASSVRSLGANSPLHF.

This clonotype was recorded at least ten times. The chain couples TRBV3-1 to TRBJ2-3, with D uncertain. The germline CDR1 and CDR2 sequences are LGHDT and YNNKEL (reference sequence). There are 12 residues in the CDR3. V lost 1 base and J 2 bases, leaving 1 base between the germline ends. Written as DNA, the CDR3 is TGTGCCAGCAGCCAAGTCACAGATACGCAGTATTTT. It yields the protein CASSQVTDTQYF.

This chain connects TRBV6-1 to TRBJ1-1; 7 bases fit TRBD1. After removal of 3 bases from V and 5 bases from J, the junction contained 9 bases not matched to a gene. The CDR3 is made up of 15 amino acids. Germline values: CDR1 MNHNS, CDR2 SASEGT. The CDR3 region is CASSDIGGWGTEAFF. In DNA, the CDR3 is TGTGCCAGCAGTGACATAGGGGGCTGGGGAACTGAAGCTTTCTTT.

This clonotype was picked up many times. The V call is TRBV28, the J call TRBJ2-7; D may be TRBD2 (5 bases). This CDR3 spans 16 amino acids. V dropped 6 bases and J dropped 2 bases, with 20 bases sitting between them. Germline lookup yields CDR1 MDHEN and CDR2 SYDVKM. The chain's CDR3 is CASRSEGSHSPYEQYF. CDR3 in DNA: TGTGCCAGCAGATCCGAGGGATCACACTCACCCTACGAGCAGTACTTC. The variable domain in full, completed from reference TRBV28 and TRBJ2-7, reads DVKVTQSSRYLVKRTGEKVFLECVQDMDHENMFWYRQDPGLGLRLIYFSYDVKMKEKGDIPEGYSVSREKKERFSLILESASTNQTSMYLCASRSEGSHSPYEQYFGPGTRLTVT.

This clonotype has just a few counts. V gene TRBV20-1 combines with J gene TRBJ1-5, with TRBD1 identical over 7 bases. Germline assignment: CDR1 DFQATT and CDR2 SNEGSKA (reference sequence). Germline trimming cut 6 bases from V and 5 bases from J; bases unmatched to any gene: 13. The CDR3 contains 15 residues. CDR3 DNA sequence: TGCAGTGCCACCGGACAGGCCCATTCGTATCAGCCCCAGCATTTT. It is translated as CSATGQAHSYQPQHF.

The chain combines TRBV28 with TRBJ2-7, with 7 bases fitting TRBD1. The V gene's germline CDR1 is MDHEN and CDR2 SYDVKM. The V gene end was trimmed by 5 bases and the J gene end by 4 bases; junction bases not matched to a gene: 11. This CDR3 has 15 residues. The DNA of the CDR3 is TGTGCCAGCAGTCCGAACGTGGACAGGACATACGAGCAGTACTTC. Its protein is CASSPNVDRTYEQYF. Looking up the rest from reference TRBV28 and TRBJ2-7 gives the full variable domain: DVKVTQSSRYLVKRTGEKVFLECVQDMDHENMFWYRQDPGLGLRLIYFSYDVKMKEKGDIPEGYSVSREKKERFSLILESASTNQTSMYLCASSPNVDRTYEQYFGPGTRLTVT.

The sample holds a few counts of this clonotype. The CDR3 DNA follows: TGTGCCAGCAGCCCGTCAGCCCATGAGCAGTTCTTC. This gives the protein CASSPSAHEQFF. This chain connects TRBV12-3 or TRBV12-4 to TRBJ2-1; D uncertain. Deletions cut 6 bases from V and 8 bases from J, with 11 bases between. The CDR3 is 12 amino acids.

This clonotype was counted ten times or more. The chain links TRBV5-1 to TRBJ2-7; D gene unclear. The CDR3 length is 14 residues. CDR1 is SGHRS, CDR2 YFSETQ, per germline. The ends were cut back, 4 bases at V and 2 bases at J, with 13 bases in the middle. This CDR3 is CASSGQERPYEQYF. Here the CDR3 DNA reads TGCGCCAGCAGCGGCCAGGAGAGACCCTACGAGCAGTACTTC.

This clonotype was counted ten times or more. In nucleotides, the CDR3 is TGTGCCAGCAGCTATAACTGGGAGCGCGAGCAGTACTTC. As protein: CASSYNWEREQYF. V and J are TRBV11-2 and TRBJ2-7, with D perhaps TRBD2 (5 bases). This CDR3 has 13 amino acids. Deletions cut 4 bases from V and 6 bases from J, with 13 bases between. Germline-derived CDR1 and CDR2 are SGHAT and FQNNGV.